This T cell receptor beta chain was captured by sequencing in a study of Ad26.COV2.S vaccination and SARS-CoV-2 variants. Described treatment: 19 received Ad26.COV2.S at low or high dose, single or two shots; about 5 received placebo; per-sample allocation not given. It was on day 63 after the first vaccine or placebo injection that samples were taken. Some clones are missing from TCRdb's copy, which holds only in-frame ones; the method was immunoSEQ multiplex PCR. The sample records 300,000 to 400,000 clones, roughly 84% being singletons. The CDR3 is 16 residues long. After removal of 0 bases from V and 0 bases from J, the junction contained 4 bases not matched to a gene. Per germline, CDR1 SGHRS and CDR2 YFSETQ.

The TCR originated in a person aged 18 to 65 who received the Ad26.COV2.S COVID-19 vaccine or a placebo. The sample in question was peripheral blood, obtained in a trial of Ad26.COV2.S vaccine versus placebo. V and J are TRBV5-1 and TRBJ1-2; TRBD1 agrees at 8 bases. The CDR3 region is CASSLEAGGTNYGYTF. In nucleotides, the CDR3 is TGCGCCAGCAGCTTGGAGGCAGGGGGCACTAACTATGGCTACACCTTC.